The clone carrying this T cell receptor (beta chain) has only a few counts. Together with a sample-barcoded 5' primer, a J-beta primer mix was included in a second PCR lasting about 7 to 12 cycles. MiXCR, applied by TCRdb to the 5' RACE reads, yields one record per CDR3 protein. The sample lists approximately 1,700,000 distinct CDR3 sequences, about 39% occurring once. The CDR3 has 16 amino acids. The V gene's germline CDR1 is LNHNV and CDR2 YYDKDF (reference sequence). These data originate in a study of blood T cells in healthy people across ages. The V gene is TRBV15, the J gene TRBJ2-4; unclear D gene. The DNA end is a closer match to TRBJ2-7, so the J assignment may be wrong. This receptor was taken from a human donor in good health. Sequenced material: blood. This CDR3 is CATSRDNGPSGHEQYF. In nucleotides, the CDR3 is TGTGCCACCAGCAGAGATAATGGGCCGTCAGGCCACGAGCAGTACTTC.